The clone carrying this T cell receptor (beta chain) has a count of ten or more. The sample belongs to a study of CD8+ T cells in alopecia areata. The junction had 9 bases not matched to a gene; V was cut back by 8 bases and J by 7 bases. This CDR3 spans 13 amino acids. Germline V gene lookup returns CDR1 MGHDK and CDR2 SYGVNS. Treatment in this sample: oral pan-JAK inhibitor, 5-10 mg twice daily. Investigators isolated RNA and reverse transcribed it into cDNA to act as the sequencing template. Some clones are missing from TCRdb's copy, which holds only in-frame ones; the method was immunoSEQ multiplex PCR. The table has over 250,000 clones, 60% seen once.

The clonotype was recovered from a human donor with alopecia areata. The chain uses TRBV25-1 and TRBJ2-7; 9 bases agree with TRBD2. The input for sequencing was CD4+ T cells sorted from blood, taken between weeks 51 and 52, from a patient treated with tofacitinib. The CDR3 DNA follows: TGTGCCAGCCGTAGCGGGGGATCGCGAGAGCAGTACTTC. It specifies CASRSGGSREQYF.